This TCR beta chain comes out of a study of blood T cells in healthy people across ages. Sample-barcoded 5' priming and a J-beta primer mix drove a second PCR of 7 to 11 cycles. TCRdb re-analysed the 5' RACE reads in MiXCR, keeping a single row per CDR3 protein. Here the sample spans under 850,000 distinct CDR3 sequences, around 36% being singletons. Many counts were recorded for this clonotype. The germline V gene has CDR1 SGHRS and CDR2 YFSETQ. V gave up 4 bases and J gave up 1 base, with 8 bases separating them. The CDR3 runs 14 residues. This chain joins TRBV5-1 and TRBJ2-2; possible D gene TRBD1, 5 bases. The TCR was taken from a man in his late teens or twenties in good health. The material sequenced was blood. CDR3 coding DNA: TGCGCCAGCAGCGGTACAGGGAACACCGGGGAGCTGTTTTTT. It is translated as CASSGTGNTGELFF.